This T cell receptor (beta chain) was recovered during a study of shared clonotypes between healthy human individuals. With 4 bases clipped from V and 3 bases from J, the junction kept 15 bases outside the gene matches. Germline V CDR1 and CDR2: PRHDT, FYEKMQ (reference sequence). The CDR3 runs to 18 residues. This clone was recorded once. The method was immunoSEQ multiplex PCR; TCRdb's version includes in-frame clones alone and lacks a portion of them. The sample has over 1.5 million clones, 95% to 99% seen once. Input material: naive CD4+ T cells sorted from blood. The subset denotes: CD45RA+ positively selected. The origin of this receptor is a man between 25 and 39 years old in good health. The V and J genes are TRBV13 and TRBJ1-3; 7 positions match TRBD1. The CDR3: CASSYTLVRGTDGNTIYF. The DNA for the CDR3 is TGTGCCAGCAGCTACACTCTAGTCAGGGGGACTGATGGAAACACCATATATTTT.